This T cell receptor beta chain was observed in a study of tumor-infiltrating lymphocytes in primary liver carcinoma. Constant-region priming of roughly 500 ng total RNA yielded TCR beta cDNA. Slightly modified ARM-PCR with three nested multiplex PCR rounds yielded TCR beta libraries. Running approximately 10 cycles apiece, the first two PCR rounds relied on TRBV1-TRBV30 forward primers together with a C-beta reverse primer. Each CDR3 protein is one row after TCRdb ran MiXCR on the multiplex PCR reads. This sample yields 75,000 to 90,000 distinct CDR3 sequences, of which 72% are seen a single time; 19% belongs to the top ten. V was trimmed by 1 base and J by 17 bases, leaving 24 bases between them. Germline V gene sequence: CDR1 MGHRA, CDR2 YSYEKL. This CDR3 is 16 amino acids long. For each extraction, RNA and DNA were obtained together from roughly 20-30 mg of unsorted bulk tissue. Five discrete regions of every tumor underwent sampling. Every tumor sample had over 80% viable tumor cells.

This rearrangement joins TRBV4-1 to TRBJ2-6, with D possibly matching TRBD1 (5 bases). This clonotype was obtained from a man aged 35 to 55 with primary liver carcinoma and hepatitis B virus infection. The sequenced sample consisted of liver tumor tissue from sampling region 1. Stated subset: tumor region T1, superior pole. Here the CDR3 DNA reads TGCGCCAGCAGCCAAGTATCGGGTGCTGGGGCCAACATCTTGACTTTC. Amino acids: CASSQVSGAGANILTF.